These 3 T cell receptor beta chains came from one sample sequenced in a study of early T cells in non-severe SARS-CoV-2 infection. TCRdb independently ran MiXCR on the 5' RACE reads; one entry per CDR3 protein. There are 45,000 to 55,000 distinct CDR3 sequences in the sample; approximately 13% occur only once, and around 9.6% lies in the top ten. Sequencing used whole blood. These receptors came from an adult who was a healthcare worker with PCR-confirmed SARS-CoV-2 infection or an uninfected control (not recorded which).

The CDR3 loop is CASSLQLKNEQYF. As DNA, the CDR3 is TGTGCCAGCTCGCTTCAGCTAAAAAACGAGCAGTACTTC. The genes are TRBV18 and TRBJ2-7; no reliable D call. CDR1 and CDR2 (germline): KGHSH, LQKENI. The V gene lost 6 bases and the J gene lost 5 bases, with 14 bases spanning the gap. The CDR3 runs to 13 residues.

This clonotype was detected only a few times. This chain uses TRBV28 with TRBJ1-2, with 7 bases aligning to TRBD1. The junction had 12 bases not matched to a gene; V was cut back by 6 bases and J by 5 bases. From germline, CDR1 is MDHEN and CDR2 SYDVKM. The CDR3 sequence is 15 residues long. The DNA of the CDR3 is TGTGCCAGCAGGACCCAGGGACAGTTGGGATATGGCTACACCTTC. This gives the protein CASRTQGQLGYGYTF.

This clonotype was picked up a small number of times. This sequence joins TRBV15 and TRBJ2-1; D gene ambiguous. This CDR3 is built from 14 residues. V lost 1 base, J lost 13 bases, and 17 bases lay in between. Germline values: CDR1 LNHNV, CDR2 YYDKDF (reference sequence). The CDR3 loop reads CATSRAPGRVVQFF. CDR3 nucleotides: TGTGCCACCAGCAGAGCTCCTGGTAGGGTCGTCCAGTTCTTC.